The T cell receptor (beta chain) under discussion was sequenced for a study of CD8 T cells in ankylosing spondylitis. Whole-study results and caveats: Ankylosing spondylitis blood seemed to carry a telltale TCR beta motif made of several highly homologous variants.

The CDR3 has 16 amino acids. Trimming took 10 bases from V and 0 from J, leaving 19 bases between them. From germline, CDR1 is MNHEY and CDR2 SMNVEV (reference sequence). This clonotype has a count of ten or more. The antigen is undetermined. Quantitative 5'-RACE with molecular barcodes generated TCR beta libraries. From the 5' RACE reads, TCRdb called clonotypes with MiXCR, one entry per CDR3 protein. Among fewer than 500,000 distinct CDR3 sequences listed, 25% to 30% were seen once. The gene calls are TRBV27 and TRBJ2-1, with D perhaps given as TRBD1 or TRBD2 (5 bases each). The sequencing input was blood, either unsorted or a sorted T cell fraction (not recorded which). This TCR was sampled from a male donor with ankylosing spondylitis. The CDR3 sequence is CATLKAGTFSYNEQFF. For the CDR3, the DNA is TGTGCCACCTTGAAGGCCGGGACCTTCTCCTACAATGAGCAGTTCTTC.